This T cell receptor beta chain was identified in a study of lymphopenia after photon versus proton radiotherapy. Trimming shortened V by 4 bases and J by 0 bases, and 13 bases separated the two germline ends. Germline loops: CDR1 SNHLY, CDR2 FYNNEI. The CDR3 extends over 15 amino acids. Study findings and constraints: Better survival with proton therapy was suggested as possible, not demonstrated.

Some clones are missing from TCRdb's copy, which holds only in-frame ones; the method was immunoSEQ multiplex PCR. Of about 49,000 clones in the sample, approximately 82% were seen once. Comments on this clone: Antigen unknown.

The chain joins TRBV2 to TRBJ2-7; D unresolved. The clonotype was recovered from a man between 50 and 59 years old with gastric cancer. The sample was peripheral blood, taken from a patient treated with photon-based radiotherapy. The CDR3 bases are TGTGCCAGCAGTGTATCGAGTTCTGGCTCCTACGAGCAGTACTTC. It encodes CASSVSSSGSYEQYF.